These 20 T cell receptor beta chains were all obtained from the same sample, sequenced in a study of blood T cell repertoires in COVID-19. Sequencing was performed with immunoSEQ multiplex PCR; in TCRdb, only in-frame clones are kept and a portion is missing. The table shows over 350,000 clones, with 85% to 90% occurring only once. The specimen was peripheral blood. The receptors originated from a woman under 40 with acute or convalescent COVID-19.

The chain recombines TRBV7-9 with TRBJ1-2, with D perhaps TRBD1 (5 bases). The CDR3 runs 13 residues. Trimming pared 5 bases from V and 3 bases from J, leaving 10 bases between. Germline V gene sequence: CDR1 SEHNR, CDR2 FQNEAQ (reference sequence). The CDR3 nucleotides are TGTGCCAGCAGCCGAGTGACAGACTATGGCTACACCTTC. Its translation is CASSRVTDYGYTF. Full variable domain (rest looked up from reference TRBV7-9 and TRBJ1-2): DTGVSQNPRHKITKRGQNVTFRCDPISEHNRLYWYRQTLGQGPEFLTYFQNEAQLEKSRLLSDRFSAERPKGSFSTLEIQRTEQGDSAMYLCASSRVTDYGYTFGSGTRLTVV.

This clone was seen once. The chain couples TRBV2 to TRBJ2-5; TRBD1 matches at 9 bases. CDR1 is SNHLY, CDR2 FYNNEI, per germline. The ends lost 6 bases at V and 2 bases at J; junction bases unmatched: 10. This CDR3 has 16 amino acids. The CDR3 loop reads CASRDLGTGPQETQYF. For the CDR3, the DNA is TGTGCCAGCAGGGACCTCGGGACAGGGCCTCAAGAGACCCAGTACTTC.

V usage is TRBV6-5 and J usage is TRBJ1-6; tentative D call: TRBD1 (6 bases). Trimming cost V 6 bases and J 6 bases, with 9 bases left between them. CDR1 and CDR2 from the germline V gene are MNHEY and SVGAGI. The CDR3 runs to 13 residues. This CDR3 is CASRRTANSPLHF. The CDR3 bases are TGTGCCAGCAGGAGGACAGCTAATTCACCCCTCCACTTT.

This chain joins TRBV6-5 and TRBJ2-2; a possible D gene is TRBD1 (6 bases). The V gene lost 8 bases and the J gene lost 4 bases, with 14 bases spanning the gap. The germline CDR1 and CDR2 sequences are MNHEY and SVGAGI. The CDR3 extends over 14 amino acids. CDR3 bases: TGTGCCAGCGCTACTATCAGGGGCACCGGGGAGCTGTTTTTT. It translates to CASATIRGTGELFF.

J is TRBJ1-2 and V is TRBV2, with a tentative D call TRBD1 (6 bases). The CDR3 contains 13 residues. From germline, CDR1 is SNHLY and CDR2 FYNNEI. The CDR3 region has the DNA TGTGGCGGGAGGGACATTCTAAGGGATGGCTACACCTTC. Its translation: CGGRDILRDGYTF.

The CDR3 sequence: CASSQGQGVRNTIYF. The CDR3 coding sequence is TGCGCCAGCAGCCAAGGACAGGGAGTTCGAAACACCATATATTTT. The chain has TRBV4-1 and TRBJ1-3; 7 nucleotides agree with TRBD1. Unmatched junction bases numbered 5, after V lost 1 base and J lost 5 bases. Germline CDR1 MGHRA, CDR2 YSYEKL. The CDR3 contains 15 residues.

With respect to this clone: An end of the junction does not agree with germline; a read error may underlie this. The chain uses TRBV28 and TRBJ1-2, with D possibly TRBD1 on 6 matching bases. The V gene's germline CDR1 is MDHEN and CDR2 SYDVKM. This CDR3 comprises 12 residues. CDR3 sequence (DNA): TGTGCCAGCAGCCCGGTTGGGACACCGATCCCCTTC. It encodes CASSPVGTPIPF.

This clone came up once. The J gene is TRBJ2-1, the V gene TRBV3-1 (or the pseudogene TRBV3-2), with a weak D call TRBD1 (6 bases). CDR1 LGHDT and CDR2 YNNKEL come from the germline V gene (reference sequence). This CDR3 is built from 15 residues. V lost 0 bases and J 9 bases, leaving 15 bases between the germline ends. CDR3 protein: CASSQDWGRLGEQFF. The CDR3 DNA sequence: TGTGCCAGCAGCCAAGATTGGGGGCGACTCGGTGAGCAGTTCTTC.

J is TRBJ1-2 and V is TRBV4-1, with a tentative D call TRBD1 (5 bases). The germline V and J ends were trimmed by 0 bases and 4 bases, with 12 bases remaining between them. Per the germline V gene, CDR1 is MGHRA and CDR2 is YSYEKL. The CDR3 loop spans 15 amino acids. The CDR3 nucleotides read TGCGCCAGCAGCCAAGACTGGCAGGGAAGCTATGGCTACACCTTC. As protein: CASSQDWQGSYGYTF.

The sample holds one count of this clone. V is TRBV24-1 and J is TRBJ2-3; D possibly corresponds to TRBD2 (5 bases). The CDR3 extends over 13 amino acids. Looked up from germline, CDR1 is KGHDR and CDR2 is SFDVKD. V lost 4 bases and J 10 bases, leaving 14 bases between the germline ends. As DNA, the CDR3 is TGTGCCACCAGTGACCGCCAGATTAGCGCGCAGTATTTT. Its translation: CATSDRQISAQYF.

The chain recombines TRBV18 with TRBJ1-1; D is unclear. The V gene lost 0 bases and the J gene lost 1 base, with 6 bases spanning the gap. The CDR3 contains 14 residues. The germline V gene encodes CDR1 KGHSH and CDR2 LQKENI. CDR3 protein: CASSPPSGNTEAFF. The DNA for the CDR3 is TGTGCCAGCTCACCACCGTCAGGGAACACTGAAGCTTTCTTT.

About this clone: This CDR3 is also generated by other DNA sequences in the sample. The genes are TRBV5-1 and TRBJ1-1, with D tentatively TRBD1 (6 bases). The germline V gene has CDR1 SGHRS and CDR2 YFSETQ. V was shortened by 2 bases and J by 1 base, with 9 bases between the two germline ends. CDR3 length equals 14 residues. CDR3 in DNA: TGCGCCAGCAGCTTCCCGGGACAGAACACTGAAGCTTTCTTT. This codes for CASSFPGQNTEAFF.

The V and J genes are TRBV6-5 and TRBJ1-5, with D perhaps matching TRBD1 (5 bases). The CDR3 length is 15 residues. CDR1 and CDR2 (germline): MNHEY, SVGAGI. V dropped 8 bases and J dropped 0 bases, with 14 bases sitting between them. CDR3 amino acids: CASWLRGGSNQPQHF. CDR3 DNA sequence: TGTGCCAGCTGGTTGCGGGGGGGTAGCAATCAGCCCCAGCATTTT.

This chain uses TRBV5-1 with TRBJ1-2; 7 nucleotides match TRBD1. Germline assignment: CDR1 SGHRS and CDR2 YFSETQ. Losses at the gene ends were 3 bases for V and 5 bases for J; bases not matched to a gene: 10. The CDR3 runs 15 residues. The CDR3 here is CASSSGTVNFYGYTF. CDR3 sequence (DNA): TGCGCCAGCAGCTCCGGGACAGTAAACTTTTATGGCTACACCTTC. Variable domain in full (rest from reference TRBV5-1 and TRBJ1-2): KAGVTQTPRYLIKTRGQQVTLSCSPISGHRSVSWYQQTPGQGLQFLFEYFSETQRNKGNFPGRFSGRQFSNSRSEMNVSTLELGDSALYLCASSSGTVNFYGYTFGSGTRLTVV.

This chain's CDR3 is CSASSGAFGGYTF. DNA for the CDR3: TGCAGTGCTAGTTCAGGGGCCTTTGGAGGCTACACCTTC. This chain joins TRBV20-1 and TRBJ1-2; possible D gene TRBD1, 6 bases. CDR1 and CDR2 from the germline V gene are DFQATT and SNEGSKA (reference sequence). Deletions cut 3 bases from V and 8 bases from J, with 16 bases between. The CDR3 is 13 residues long.

In this sample, this clone turned up a few times. This chain joins TRBV4-1 and TRBJ1-6, with TRBD1 matching over 9 bases. V trimming: 4 bases; J trimming: 7 bases; junction bases outside the gene matches: 2. Germline lookup yields CDR1 MGHRA and CDR2 YSYEKL. The CDR3 spans 14 residues. CDR3 in DNA: TGCGCCAGCAGCCCGGGACAGGGAAATTCACCCCTCCACTTT. It is translated as CASSPGQGNSPLHF.

V usage is TRBV3-1 (or the pseudogene TRBV3-2) and J usage is TRBJ2-5; TRBD2 matches at 7 bases. CDR3 length: 17 residues. The V gene end was trimmed by 2 bases and the J gene end by 3 bases; junction bases not matched to a gene: 12. Germline CDR1 and CDR2: LGHDT and YNNKEL (reference sequence). CDR3 loop: CASSQISRAGREETQYF. DNA for the CDR3: TGTGCCAGCAGCCAAATTAGCCGAGCGGGGAGGGAAGAGACCCAGTACTTC.

The genes are TRBV9 and TRBJ2-7, with 12 bases that match TRBD2. CDR1 SGDLS and CDR2 YYNGEE come from the germline V gene. V lost 2 bases and J lost 7; bases outside the gene matches: 10. This CDR3 region has 16 residues. CDR3 sequence reads: CASSVTSGGPLGEQYF. Here the CDR3 DNA reads TGTGCCAGCAGCGTCACTAGCGGGGGGCCTCTGGGGGAGCAGTACTTC.

This sequence joins TRBV20-1 and TRBJ1-1, with D unresolved. CDR1 and CDR2 from the germline V gene are DFQATT and SNEGSKA (reference sequence). Trimming pared 3 bases from V and 7 bases from J, leaving 24 bases between. The CDR3 sequence is 16 residues long. This CDR3 is CSASGQAGVFSNEAFF. The CDR3 DNA follows: TGCAGTGCTAGTGGTCAGGCGGGCGTGTTTAGTAATGAAGCTTTCTTT.

The rearrangement links TRBV24-1 to TRBJ2-5; D perhaps matches TRBD2 (6 bases). The CDR3 extends over 13 amino acids. The germline gives CDR1 KGHDR, CDR2 SFDVKD. Trimming removed 4 bases from V and 5 bases from J, with 10 bases in between. The chain's CDR3 is CATSEGGWETQYF. The CDR3, as DNA: TGTGCCACCAGTGAGGGGGGTTGGGAGACCCAGTACTTC.